This T cell receptor (beta chain) comes out of a study of blood T cell repertoires in COVID-19. Study overall: Samples taken during acute and convalescent COVID-19 were collected in the United States, Italy and Spain. T cells, B-cell-depleted T cells, or PBMCs provided the cDNA or gDNA that served as material.

Germline assignment: CDR1 SGHTA and CDR2 FQGNSA. V shed 5 bases, J shed 6 bases, and the junction held 9 bases outside the gene matches. This CDR3 has 15 amino acids. Donors in Cohort 3 counted as recovered after two negative PCRs, clearance, or symptom resolution. Repertoires were generated with immunoSEQ multiplex PCR, while TCRdb's copy carries only in-frame clones and drops some. The table has 150,000 to 200,000 clones, approximately 81% seen once; the top ten hold nearly 8%. This clone was seen once. The sample consisted of PBMCs or T cells enriched from blood (not recorded which). The origin of this receptor is a woman aged 45-59 years who had recovered from COVID-19. The V gene is TRBV7-2, the J gene TRBJ2-1, with 8 bases aligning to TRBD1. CDR3 loop: CASSLWTGTPNEQFF. The CDR3 DNA is TGTGCCAGCAGCCTTTGGACAGGGACCCCCAATGAGCAGTTCTTC.